The 7 T cell receptor beta chains reported below all come from one sample, sequenced in a study of cytomegalovirus exposure and HLA in healthy donors. Use of 60 Vbeta and 13 Jbeta primers characterized the PCR. TCRdb keeps only in-frame clones here, not all; method: immunoSEQ multiplex PCR. Found here are 64,000 or so clones, roughly 85% of them singletons; the top ten hold roughly 10%. The sample was PBMCs. These receptors all come from a female donor in good health and CMV-seronegative.

This clone was recorded once. The V gene is TRBV18, the J gene TRBJ1-4, with TRBD1 as a possible D gene (6 bases). Germline CDR1 is KGHSH and CDR2 is LQKENI. V lost 3 bases, J lost 0 bases, and 11 bases lay in between. The CDR3 extends over 16 amino acids. The CDR3: CASSPRDTTTNEKLFF. The CDR3 DNA reads TGTGCCAGCTCACCCCGGGACACCACAACTAATGAAAAACTGTTTTTT.

The rearrangement links TRBV9 to TRBJ2-5, with 7 bases aligning to TRBD2. Germline trimming cut 6 bases from V and 5 bases from J; bases unmatched to any gene: 13. Germline assignment: CDR1 SGDLS and CDR2 YYNGEE. This CDR3 is built from 15 residues. Here the CDR3 reads CASTSGGGALETQYF. The DNA of the CDR3 is TGTGCCAGCACCAGTGGGGGAGGGGCGTTGGAGACCCAGTACTTC.

This clone was detected only once. The V and J genes are TRBV2 and TRBJ1-1, with 8 positions matching TRBD1. The CDR3 has 13 amino acids. Unmatched junction bases numbered 7, after V lost 5 bases and J lost 8 bases. Looked up from germline, CDR1 is SNHLY and CDR2 is FYNNEI. The CDR3 here is CASSYQGTGEAFF. The CDR3 region has the DNA TGTGCCAGCAGTTACCAAGGGACAGGCGAAGCTTTCTTT.

The chain carries TRBV29-1 and TRBJ1-1, with D unresolved. Germline CDR1 reads SQVTM; CDR2 reads ANQGSEA. This CDR3 has 12 amino acids. V gave up 5 bases and J gave up 1 base, with 8 bases separating them. Here the CDR3 DNA reads TGCAGCGTTAACAACCAGAACACTGAAGCTTTCTTT. Protein: CSVNNQNTEAFF.

This chain links TRBV5-4 with TRBJ2-5; 8 bases line up with TRBD2. Germline CDR1 is SGHNT and CDR2 is YYREEE (reference sequence). The junction had 14 bases not matched to a gene; V was cut back by 3 bases and J by 7 bases. The CDR3 consists of 16 residues. The CDR3 loop is CASSSGTRGGRGTQYF. The CDR3 DNA reads TGTGCCAGCAGCTCAGGGACTAGGGGGGGGCGGGGGACCCAGTACTTC.

This clone appeared once. The gene calls are TRBV28 and TRBJ1-1, with 7 bases matching TRBD1. CDR1 is MDHEN, CDR2 SYDVKM, per germline. V lost 3 bases, J lost 3 bases, and 7 bases stayed unmatched. The CDR3 extends over 15 amino acids. CDR3 sequence: CASSLGQFFDTEAFF. As DNA, the CDR3 is TGTGCCAGCAGTTTGGGACAGTTCTTCGACACTGAAGCTTTCTTT.

The chain couples TRBV6-1 to TRBJ2-5, with D possibly TRBD1 on 5 matching bases. In germline, CDR1 is MNHNS, CDR2 SASEGT. The germline V and J ends were trimmed by 5 bases and 3 bases, with 13 bases remaining between them. This CDR3 is 14 amino acids long. CDR3 residues: CASSFRLREETQYF. CDR3 nucleotide sequence: TGTGCCAGCAGTTTCCGCCTCAGGGAAGAGACCCAGTACTTC.